The next 8 T cell receptor beta chains were all read from a single sample in a study of T cell changes during pregnancy in multiple sclerosis. Here immunoSEQ multiplex PCR was the method, and the copy in TCRdb shows in-frame clones only, minus some. The sample has 40,000 to 60,000 clones; roughly 92% are singletons. The sequencing used CD4+ T cells from peripheral blood mononuclear cells, collected in the third trimester of pregnancy. Every receptor here comes from a female donor with multiple sclerosis, enrolled in a pregnancy study.

V gene TRBV27 combines with J gene TRBJ2-5; TRBD2 aligns across 7 bases. V lost 3 bases to trimming and J lost 4 bases; unmatched junction nucleotides: 11. Germline CDR1 is MNHEY and CDR2 is SMNVEV (reference sequence). The CDR3 has 16 amino acids. Here the CDR3 DNA reads TGTGCCAGCAGTTTTGGTTCGGCGGGAGTTGGAGAGACCCAGTACTTC. Its protein product is CASSFGSAGVGETQYF.

This clone was observed a single time. This sequence joins TRBV19 and TRBJ2-1, with D perhaps matching TRBD2 (6 bases). This CDR3 is built from 12 residues. Trimming removed 3 bases from V and 8 bases from J, with 8 bases in between. The V gene's germline CDR1 is LNHDA and CDR2 SQIVND (reference sequence). The CDR3 DNA sequence: TGTGCCAGTAGTATTTGGAGGGATGAGCAGTTCTTC. This translates into CASSIWRDEQFF.

This clone appeared once. The chain employs TRBV9 and TRBJ2-7; TRBD2 agrees at 7 bases. CDR1 SGDLS and CDR2 YYNGEE come from the germline V gene. V shed 3 bases, J shed 2 bases, and the junction held 11 bases outside the gene matches. The CDR3 is 16 amino acids. The CDR3 sequence is CASSEVGAGVPYEQYF. CDR3 bases: TGTGCCAGCAGCGAGGTGGGTGCGGGAGTCCCCTACGAGCAGTACTTC.

This clone was recorded once. This chain connects TRBV6-4 to TRBJ1-5, with 7 bases that match TRBD1. In germline, CDR1 is MRHNA, CDR2 SNTAGT. This CDR3 region has 16 residues. Unmatched junction bases numbered 13, after V lost 2 bases and J lost 9 bases. CDR3 DNA sequence: TGTGCCAGCAGTGACCCGGGGGACAGTAGAGGCGGGCCCCAGCATTTT. Protein: CASSDPGDSRGGPQHF.

This chain links TRBV28 with TRBJ1-1; D uncertain. V was pared by 11 bases and J by 2 bases, with 12 bases between. This CDR3 is 12 amino acids long. Germline assignment: CDR1 MDHEN and CDR2 SYDVKM. The CDR3 loop reads CALGRGNTEAFF. CDR3 nucleotide sequence: TGTGCCTTAGGCCGGGGAAACACTGAAGCTTTCTTT.

This chain uses TRBV5-6 with TRBJ1-4, with TRBD1 matching 9 bases. Germline V CDR1 and CDR2: SGHDT, YYEEEE. The trim removed 3 bases at V and 7 bases at J, leaving 10 bases unmatched. This CDR3 comprises 16 residues. DNA for the CDR3: TGTGCCAGCAGCTCCGGGACAGGGTCTCAAGGTGAAAAACTGTTTTTT. This translates into CASSSGTGSQGEKLFF.

The chain uses TRBV28 and TRBJ1-5, with 7 bases lining up with TRBD1. CDR3 size: 15 residues. The V gene's germline CDR1 is MDHEN and CDR2 SYDVKM. V trimming: 1 base; J trimming: 7 bases; junction bases outside the gene matches: 7. CDR3 amino acids: CASSLSAGGGQPQHF. The CDR3, as DNA: TGTGCCAGCAGTTTATCGGCAGGGGGTGGGCAGCCCCAGCATTTT.

The chain employs TRBV10-3 and TRBJ1-1, with D possibly TRBD1 on 5 matching bases. This CDR3 comprises 15 residues. V lost 5 bases, J lost 1 base, and 14 bases lay in between. The V gene's germline CDR1 is ENHRY and CDR2 SYGVKD. CDR3 protein: CAISRGGVTNTEAFF. In DNA, the CDR3 is TGTGCCATCAGTCGGGGAGGGGTAACGAACACTGAAGCTTTCTTT.